The 8 T cell receptor beta chains below were found in one sample sequenced in a study of cytomegalovirus exposure and HLA in healthy donors. 13 Jbeta primers and 60 Vbeta primers were used for the PCR. Profiling relied on immunoSEQ multiplex PCR, and the TCRdb table lists in-frame clones only, not all of them. This table has tens of thousands of clones, around 77% appearing once. The specimen sequenced was PBMCs. These receptors were collected from a man aged 50 to 60 in good health and CMV-seronegative.

CDR3 nucleotides: TGTGCCAGCAGCGCTACGGGGGTACGCAAAGGTGGCTACACCTTC. The encoded protein is CASSATGVRKGGYTF. This chain joins TRBV28 and TRBJ1-2; maybe TRBD1 (5 bases). The germline V and J ends were trimmed by 6 bases and 7 bases, with 21 bases remaining between them. Germline V lookup: CDR1 MDHEN, CDR2 SYDVKM. The CDR3 spans 15 residues.

Note on this clone: An end of the junction does not agree with germline; a read error may underlie this. The gene calls are TRBV7-9 and TRBJ1-1, with 11 bases matching TRBD1. This CDR3 contains 13 residues. Per germline, CDR1 SEHNR and CDR2 FQNEAQ (reference sequence). The CDR3 DNA is TGTGCCAGCAATAAGGGACAGGGGGAAAGGCTTCTCTTT. Its protein is CASNKGQGERLLF.

The chain employs TRBV7-8 and TRBJ2-1; a weak D match, TRBD2 (6 bases). With 7 bases removed from V and 2 bases from J, the gap between germline ends came to 15 bases. The germline V gene has CDR1 SGHVS and CDR2 FQNEAQ. There are 15 residues in the CDR3. CDR3 in DNA: TGTGCCAGCACCTTTCTAGCGAGTCCCTACAATGAGCAGTTCTTC. The encoded protein is CASTFLASPYNEQFF.

This rearrangement joins TRBV4-1 to TRBJ2-7, with TRBD2 matching 16 bases. The trim removed 4 bases at V and 5 bases at J, leaving 2 bases unmatched. Per the germline V gene, CDR1 is MGHRA and CDR2 is YSYEKL. CDR3 length: 15 amino acids. This chain's CDR3 is CASSRGTSGRDEQYF. The CDR3 nucleotides are TGCGCCAGCAGCCGAGGGACTAGCGGGAGGGACGAGCAGTACTTC.

This clone occurred many times. Other DNA sequences within the sample encode an identical CDR3. The rearrangement uses TRBV4-3 and TRBJ1-1; D unresolved. This CDR3 has 13 amino acids. Between the trimmed V and J ends, which lost 0 bases and 4 bases, there was a span of 6 bases. CDR1 LGHNA and CDR2 YSLEER come from the germline V gene. The CDR3 loop reads CASSQDSGTEAFF. The CDR3 coding sequence is TGCGCCAGCAGCCAAGACAGTGGCACTGAAGCTTTCTTT.

This sequence joins TRBV7-9 and TRBJ2-1; tentatively, D is TRBD2 (6 bases). The CDR3 is 16 amino acids. Germline assignment: CDR1 SEHNR and CDR2 FQNEAQ (reference sequence). V was pared by 3 bases and J by 0 bases, with 12 bases between. The CDR3 DNA reads as TGTGCCAGCAGCTTTAGCGGAAGGAGCTCCTACAATGAGCAGTTCTTC. It is translated as CASSFSGRSSYNEQFF.

The genes are TRBV2 and TRBJ2-5; 12 bases are shared with TRBD2. CDR3 size: 15 residues. CDR1 SNHLY and CDR2 FYNNEI come from the germline V gene. With 6 bases clipped from V and 2 bases from J, the junction kept 4 bases outside the gene matches. The CDR3 DNA is TGTGCCAGCAGGGGACTAGCGGGCCGACAAGAGACCCAGTACTTC. Its protein product is CASRGLAGRQETQYF.

The J gene is TRBJ2-4, the V gene TRBV10-2, with 12 bases identical to TRBD2. Germline trimming cut 3 bases from V and 1 base from J; bases unmatched to any gene: 1. Germline assignment: CDR1 WSHSY and CDR2 SAAADI. The CDR3 is made up of 16 amino acids. The CDR3 loop is CASSDGTSGAKNIQYF. The CDR3 region has the DNA TGCGCCAGCAGTGACGGGACTAGCGGGGCCAAAAACATTCAGTACTTC.